These 3 T cell receptor beta chains were all obtained from the same sample, sequenced in a study of blood T cells in healthy people across ages. Through a sample-barcoded 5' primer and a J-beta primer mix, a second PCR was run for roughly 6 to 11 cycles. TCRdb itself ran the 5' RACE reads through MiXCR, one entry per CDR3 protein. The sample includes over a million distinct CDR3 sequences, roughly 40% seen only once; the top ten take 6.5% to 10%. Specimen: blood. These receptors all come from a woman younger than 35 in good health.

This clonotype was counted only a few times. The V gene is TRBV10-3, the J gene TRBJ1-5; 9 positions agree with TRBD1. The germline V gene has CDR1 ENHRY and CDR2 SYGVKD. CDR3 length equals 15 residues. With V trimmed by 5 bases and J by 1 base, 3 bases remained unmatched. The CDR3 spells CAISSGTGSNQPQHF. The CDR3 region has the DNA TGTGCCATCAGTTCCGGGACAGGGAGCAATCAGCCCCAGCATTTT.

The rearrangement links TRBV6-6 to TRBJ1-2; maybe TRBD1 (6 bases). Germline V gene data show CDR1 as MNHNY and CDR2 as SVGAGI (reference sequence). This CDR3 spans 14 amino acids. V was pared by 5 bases and J by 7 bases, with 17 bases between. The CDR3: CASSAAGAGFGYTF. The CDR3 DNA sequence: TGTGCCAGCAGTGCCGCAGGGGCAGGGTTTGGCTACACCTTC.

This clonotype showed up just a few times. V gene TRBV7-6 combines with J gene TRBJ2-5; D remains ambiguous. The CDR3 is made up of 14 amino acids. V dropped 5 bases and J dropped 2 bases, with 12 bases sitting between them. Germline V gene lookup returns CDR1 SGHVS and CDR2 FNYEAQ. This chain's CDR3 is CASSLQGWQETQYF. For the CDR3, the DNA is TGTGCCAGCAGCCTACAAGGTTGGCAAGAGACCCAGTACTTC.